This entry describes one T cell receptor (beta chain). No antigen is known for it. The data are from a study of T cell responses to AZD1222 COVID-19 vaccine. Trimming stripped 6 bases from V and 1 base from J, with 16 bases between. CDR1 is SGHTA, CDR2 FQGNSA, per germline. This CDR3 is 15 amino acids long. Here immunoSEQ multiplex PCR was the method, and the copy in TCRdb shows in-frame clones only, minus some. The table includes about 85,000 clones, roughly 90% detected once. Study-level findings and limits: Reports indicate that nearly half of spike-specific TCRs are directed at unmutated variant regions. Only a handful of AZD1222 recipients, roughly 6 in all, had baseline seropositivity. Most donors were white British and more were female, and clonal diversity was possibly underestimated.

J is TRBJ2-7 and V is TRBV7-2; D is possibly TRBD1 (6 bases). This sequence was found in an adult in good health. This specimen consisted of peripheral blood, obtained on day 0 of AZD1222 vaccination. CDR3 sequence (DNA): TGTGCCAGCAGTCCCCTCGGGACACTATCCTACGAGCAGTACTTC. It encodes CASSPLGTLSYEQYF.